A single sample gave rise to the 10 T cell receptor beta chains below, sequenced in a study of graft-versus-host responses after intestinal transplantation. For these TCRs, the target antigens are not known. Measured with immunoSEQ multiplex PCR; TCRdb has only the in-frame clones, and not every one. This sample carries almost 85,000 clones, around 92% of them seen once, and the ten largest clones take less than 0.1%. The specimen was unstimulated CD4+ T cells sorted from spleen or lymph node cells, collected before intestinal transplant. These receptors came from a human donor who received an intestinal transplant.

The CDR3 sequence: CASRDKGAQNSPLHF. CDR3 nucleotide sequence: TGTGCCAGCAGAGATAAGGGGGCGCAGAATTCACCCCTCCACTTT. V usage is TRBV7-9 and J usage is TRBJ1-6, with 7 bases lining up with TRBD1. Unmatched junction bases numbered 9, after V lost 6 bases and J lost 7 bases. This CDR3 spans 15 amino acids. CDR1 is SEHNR and CDR2 is FQNEAQ in the germline V gene (reference sequence).

The rearrangement links TRBV5-6 to TRBJ1-2; 9 nucleotides match TRBD1. V shed 6 bases, J shed 7 bases, and the junction held 22 bases outside the gene matches. Per the germline V gene, CDR1 is SGHDT and CDR2 is YYEEEE. The CDR3 consists of 18 residues. CDR3 in DNA: TGTGCCAGCACCAACCGAGCCGGGACAGGGTCATTCCTGCTTGGCTACACCTTC. Translation gives CASTNRAGTGSFLLGYTF.

V gene TRBV5-1 combines with J gene TRBJ1-1; D is possibly TRBD1 (6 bases). Germline CDR1 reads SGHRS; CDR2 reads YFSETQ. The CDR3 sequence is 17 residues long. V lost 5 bases to trimming and J lost 1 base, with 21 bases between them. CDR3 coding DNA: TGCGCCAGCAGGGGCGAGATTGGGGGCGTCAAGAACACTGAAGCTTTCTTT. Translated: CASRGEIGGVKNTEAFF.

V gene TRBV4-2 combines with J gene TRBJ2-2, with 12 bases that match TRBD2. CDR1 is LGHNA and CDR2 is YNFKEQ in the germline V gene. This CDR3 has 18 amino acids. The ends lost 4 bases at V and 4 bases at J; junction bases unmatched: 10. The CDR3 reads CASSPLLLTSGGTGELFF. CDR3 DNA: TGTGCCAGCAGCCCCCTTCTTTTGACTAGCGGGGGCACCGGGGAGCTGTTTTTT.

The chain links TRBV4-3 to TRBJ1-1; TRBD1 matches 7 bases. V lost 0 bases and J lost 4; bases outside the gene matches: 8. This CDR3 is 16 amino acids long. Per the germline V gene, CDR1 is LGHNA and CDR2 is YSLEER. CDR3 sequence reads: CASSQEQGLMGTEAFF. CDR3 in DNA: TGCGCCAGCAGCCAAGAACAGGGGTTAATGGGCACTGAAGCTTTCTTT.

This sequence joins TRBV5-6 and TRBJ1-5, with D unclear. Germline assignment: CDR1 SGHDT and CDR2 YYEEEE. Trimming removed 1 base at V and 3 bases at J, with 8 bases between. This CDR3 comprises 14 residues. The CDR3 reads CASSLRGINQPQHF. CDR3 coding DNA: TGTGCCAGCAGCTTGAGAGGGATCAATCAGCCCCAGCATTTT.

The genes are TRBV11-2 and TRBJ1-5; 7 bases map to TRBD1. The germline V gene encodes CDR1 SGHAT and CDR2 FQNNGV. The CDR3 runs 15 residues. J gave up 5 bases and V 5 bases, and 9 bases lay outside the gene matches. CDR3 in amino acids: CASSTLTGKDQPQHF. CDR3 DNA: TGTGCCAGCAGCACCTTGACAGGGAAGGATCAGCCCCAGCATTTT.

The chain links TRBV5-4 to TRBJ2-3, with 8 bases that match TRBD2. Germline CDR1 reads SGHNT; CDR2 reads YYREEE (reference sequence). V shed 4 bases and J 0 bases; nucleotides not matched to a gene: 13. CDR3 length: 18 amino acids. CDR3 nucleotide sequence: TGTGCCAGCAGCGCCGCCGTGTCGGGGGGGTATAGCACAGATACGCAGTATTTT. Translated: CASSAAVSGGYSTDTQYF.

The chain uses TRBV15 and TRBJ2-3; D not certain. From germline, CDR1 is LNHNV and CDR2 YYDKDF (reference sequence). The CDR3 runs to 15 residues. V dropped 0 bases and J dropped 2 bases, with 9 bases sitting between them. The CDR3 is CATSRDTRHTDTQYF. The CDR3 bases are TGTGCCACCAGCAGAGACACGCGACACACAGATACGCAGTATTTT.

V gene TRBV7-9 combines with J gene TRBJ2-3, with 7 bases that match TRBD1. Looked up from germline, CDR1 is SEHNR and CDR2 is FQNEAQ (reference sequence). V lost 6 bases, J lost 3 bases, and 6 bases stayed unmatched. CDR3 size: 14 residues. CDR3 loop: CASRRQGETDTQYF. Here the CDR3 DNA reads TGTGCCAGCAGACGGCAGGGGGAGACAGATACGCAGTATTTT. The variable domain in full, completed from reference TRBV7-9 and TRBJ2-3, reads DTGVSQNPRHKITKRGQNVTFRCDPISEHNRLYWYRQTLGQGPEFLTYFQNEAQLEKSRLLSDRFSAERPKGSFSTLEIQRTEQGDSAMYLCASRRQGETDTQYFGPGTRLTVL.